These 32 T cell receptor beta chains came from one sample sequenced in a study of cytomegalovirus exposure and HLA in healthy donors. The primer mix had 60 Vbeta and 13 Jbeta primers. Method: immunoSEQ multiplex PCR; TCRdb's copy keeps in-frame clones and lacks some. In the table there are tens of thousands of clones, 81% of which are singletons. Sequenced material: PBMCs. These receptors came from a girl aged 2-10 years in good health and CMV-seropositive.

This clone was observed a single time. The V and J genes are TRBV7-9 and TRBJ1-5; D perhaps matches TRBD1 (5 bases). The length of the CDR3 is 15 residues. From germline, CDR1 is SEHNR and CDR2 FQNEAQ (reference sequence). V was cut by 4 bases and J by 4 bases, with 14 bases left in between. CDR3 in amino acids: CASSSSLTGNQPQHF. CDR3 sequence (DNA): TGTGCCAGCAGCTCGAGCCTTACAGGAAATCAGCCCCAGCATTTT.

The chain carries TRBV9 and TRBJ1-5; D is perhaps TRBD1 (6 bases). This CDR3 region has 15 residues. Germline V lookup: CDR1 SGDLS, CDR2 YYNGEE. Trimming shortened V by 0 bases and J by 4 bases, and 11 bases separated the two germline ends. The CDR3 nucleotides are TGTGCCAGCAGCGTAGGTCCAGGGGCTAATCAGCCCCAGCATTTT. The encoded protein is CASSVGPGANQPQHF.

This sequence joins TRBV30 and TRBJ1-1, with D possibly TRBD1 on 5 matching bases. The CDR3 has 13 amino acids. V lost 2 bases and J 4 bases, leaving 11 bases between the germline ends. CDR1 is GTSNPN, CDR2 SVGIG, per germline (reference sequence). CDR3 sequence (DNA): TGTGCCTGGAGTCGCGTAGGGGTCACTGAAGCTTTCTTT. This encodes CAWSRVGVTEAFF.

This rearrangement joins TRBV28 to TRBJ2-7, with TRBD1 matching over 8 bases. CDR3 length equals 15 residues. Germline V CDR1 and CDR2: MDHEN, SYDVKM. With 5 bases clipped from V and 2 bases from J, the junction kept 8 bases outside the gene matches. The CDR3 loop is CASSPTAGGPYEQYF. DNA for the CDR3: TGTGCCAGCAGTCCGACGGCAGGGGGCCCCTACGAGCAGTACTTC.

The chain employs TRBV28 and TRBJ2-3; weak D call: TRBD2 (6 bases). The CDR3 extends over 16 amino acids. Germline V gene sequence: CDR1 MDHEN, CDR2 SYDVKM. The V end was cut by 7 bases, the J end by 0 bases, with 17 bases between. The CDR3: CASNRGSRASTDTQYF. CDR3 DNA sequence: TGTGCCAGCAATCGGGGGAGCAGGGCAAGCACAGATACGCAGTATTTT.

This rearrangement joins TRBV6-5 to TRBJ2-1; 9 nucleotides agree with TRBD2. CDR3 length: 14 residues. J gave up 5 bases and V 10 bases, and 9 bases lay outside the gene matches. Germline loops: CDR1 MNHEY, CDR2 SVGAGI. The CDR3 sequence: CATKPGLADNEQFF. The CDR3 DNA reads as TGTGCCACCAAACCGGGACTAGCAGACAATGAGCAGTTCTTC.

This clone turned up a few times. The chain has TRBV6-5 and TRBJ2-3; possibly TRBD1 for D (7 bases). Trimming took 11 bases from V and 4 from J, leaving 19 bases between them. CDR1 is MNHEY, CDR2 SVGAGI, per germline. This CDR3 region has 14 residues. The CDR3 region is CASMRDSHPDTQYF. The CDR3, as DNA: TGTGCCTCCATGCGGGACAGTCATCCAGATACGCAGTATTTT.

This chain links TRBV7-9 with TRBJ1-4; D is possibly TRBD1 (5 bases). This CDR3 has 16 residues. The V gene lost 2 bases and the J gene lost 8 bases, with 18 bases spanning the gap. The germline gives CDR1 SEHNR, CDR2 FQNEAQ (reference sequence). CDR3 DNA sequence: TGTGCCAGCAGCTTAAGGTTCGGGTCAGGGTTGGAAAAACTGTTTTTT. Translated: CASSLRFGSGLEKLFF.

This clone was counted once. This chain connects TRBV21-1 to TRBJ1-4. TRBV21-1 is termed a pseudogene. The CDR3 runs 11 residues. CDR3 protein: CASLEGEKLFF. DNA for the CDR3: TGTGCCAGCCTGGAGGGTGAAAAACTGTTTTTT.

This chain links TRBV5-4 with TRBJ2-3, with unresolved D. Germline assignment: CDR1 SGHNT and CDR2 YYREEE (reference sequence). Between the trimmed V and J ends, which lost 2 bases and 11 bases, there was a span of 9 bases. This CDR3 has 11 residues. CDR3 residues: CASSFRSRQYF. CDR3 DNA sequence: TGTGCCAGCAGCTTTCGCTCGAGGCAGTATTTT. Using reference TRBV5-4 and TRBJ2-3 for the parts outside the CDR3, the full variable domain is ETGVTQSPTHLIKTRGQQVTLRCSSQSGHNTVSWYQQALGQGPQFIFQYYREEENGRGNFPPRFSGLQFPNYSSELNVNALELDDSALYLCASSFRSRQYFGPGTRLTVL.

This chain joins TRBV27 and TRBJ2-7; 11 bases are a match to TRBD2. J was trimmed by 6 bases and V by 4 bases; bases with no gene match: 11. Germline-derived CDR1 and CDR2 are MNHEY and SMNVEV (reference sequence). The CDR3 covers 16 residues. CDR3 sequence reads: CASSSPILAGGGEQYF. The CDR3 nucleotides read TGTGCCAGCAGTTCACCGATCCTAGCGGGAGGTGGCGAGCAGTACTTC.

The chain recombines TRBV5-8 with TRBJ2-7, with D possibly matching TRBD1 (6 bases). This CDR3 contains 15 residues. V was pared by 6 bases and J by 7 bases, with 23 bases between. In germline, CDR1 is SGHTS, CDR2 YDEGEE. The CDR3 coding sequence is TGTGCCAGCACTGCCGGCGGACAGCTGGTTTCGGAGCAGTACTTC. This translates into CASTAGGQLVSEQYF.

The chain recombines TRBV6-1 with TRBJ2-7, with 7 bases lining up with TRBD1. With 5 bases clipped from V and 3 bases from J, the junction kept 10 bases outside the gene matches. CDR1 is MNHNS and CDR2 is SASEGT in the germline V gene. CDR3 length equals 15 residues. The CDR3 is CASSPHPGQNYEQYF. CDR3 in DNA: TGTGCCAGCAGTCCACATCCGGGACAGAACTACGAGCAGTACTTC.

The chain combines TRBV25-1 with TRBJ2-3, with no clear D. Germline loops: CDR1 MGHDK, CDR2 SYGVNS. The CDR3 length is 14 residues. V lost 3 bases, J lost 6 bases, and 13 bases lay in between. In DNA form, the CDR3 reads TGTGCCAGCAGTGACGGAGACCTTCCGGATACGCAGTATTTT. As protein: CASSDGDLPDTQYF. Drawing the rest from reference TRBV25-1 and TRBJ2-3, the complete variable domain is EADIYQTPRYLVIGTGKKITLECSQTMGHDKMYWYQQDPGMELHLIHYSYGVNSTEKGDLSSESTVSRIRTEHFPLTLESARPSHTSQYLCASSDGDLPDTQYFGPGTRLTVL.

This chain joins TRBV5-4 and TRBJ2-7; TRBD2 agrees at 7 bases. Germline V gene sequence: CDR1 SGHNT, CDR2 YYREEE (reference sequence). V lost 3 bases to trimming and J lost 0 bases; unmatched junction nucleotides: 15. The CDR3 contains 18 residues. The CDR3 protein is CASSYSGSGLLSSYEQYF. The CDR3 DNA sequence: TGTGCCAGCAGCTATTCCGGTAGCGGGTTACTAAGCTCCTACGAGCAGTACTTC.

The chain couples TRBV7-2 to TRBJ2-1; D is uncertain. The germline V gene has CDR1 SGHTA and CDR2 FQGNSA. The CDR3 runs 15 residues. Trimming removed 6 bases from V and 5 bases from J, with 17 bases in between. The DNA of the CDR3 is TGTGCCAGCAGACCCGTCAGGTGGCCCAACAATGAGCAGTTCTTC. It translates to CASRPVRWPNNEQFF. Based on the CDR3 plus reference TRBV7-2 and TRBJ2-1, the full variable domain is GAGVSQSPSNKVTEKGKDVELRCDPISGHTALYWYRQSLGQGLEFLIYFQGNSAPDKSGLPSDRFSAERTGGSVSTLTIQRTQQEDSAVYLCASRPVRWPNNEQFFGPGTRLTVL.

The chain joins TRBV28 to TRBJ1-2, with unresolved D. With 5 bases removed from V and 3 bases from J, the gap between germline ends came to 7 bases. This CDR3 spans 12 amino acids. In germline, CDR1 is MDHEN, CDR2 SYDVKM. The CDR3 region has the DNA TGTGCCAGCAGTCGGAGGGACTATGGCTACACCTTC. Its translation is CASSRRDYGYTF.

The genes are TRBV6-5 and TRBJ2-7; D perhaps matches TRBD1 (6 bases). Germline CDR1 MNHEY, CDR2 SVGAGI. V was pared by 7 bases and J by 3 bases, with 16 bases between. The CDR3 contains 14 residues. CDR3 loop: CASTVQGQDYEQYF. CDR3 DNA: TGTGCCAGCACCGTCCAGGGGCAGGACTACGAGCAGTACTTC.

The rearrangement uses TRBV5-1 and TRBJ1-1; no firm D call. From germline, CDR1 is SGHRS and CDR2 YFSETQ. Trimming removed 4 bases at V and 3 bases at J, with 16 bases between. This CDR3 contains 15 residues. This CDR3 reads CASSTTRITDTEAFF. As DNA, the CDR3 is TGCGCCAGCAGCACTACAAGGATAACGGACACTGAAGCTTTCTTT. Drawing the rest from reference TRBV5-1 and TRBJ1-1, the complete variable domain is KAGVTQTPRYLIKTRGQQVTLSCSPISGHRSVSWYQQTPGQGLQFLFEYFSETQRNKGNFPGRFSGRQFSNSRSEMNVSTLELGDSALYLCASSTTRITDTEAFFGQGTRLTVV.

This clone showed up just a few times. This chain connects TRBV7-8 to TRBJ1-1; D possibly corresponds to TRBD1 (5 bases). CDR3 size: 14 residues. With 2 bases removed from V and 3 bases from J, the gap between germline ends came to 10 bases. Germline CDR1 is SGHVS and CDR2 is FQNEAQ. CDR3 region: CASSLTSRDTEAFF. The CDR3 coding sequence is TGTGCCAGCAGCTTAACCAGCAGGGACACTGAAGCTTTCTTT.

The chain couples TRBV18 to TRBJ2-5; TRBD2 might be the D (6 bases). V was trimmed by 6 bases and J by 2 bases, leaving 10 bases between them. CDR1 is KGHSH, CDR2 LQKENI, per germline. There are 13 residues in the CDR3. CDR3 residues: CASSRGVQETQYF. As DNA, the CDR3 is TGTGCCAGCTCGCGCGGGGTGCAAGAGACCCAGTACTTC.

V usage is TRBV30 and J usage is TRBJ1-1, with D maybe TRBD1 (5 bases). The CDR3 runs to 13 residues. The V end lost 7 bases, the J end lost 3 bases, and 15 bases lay between the germline ends. The germline V gene encodes CDR1 GTSNPN and CDR2 SVGIG (reference sequence). As DNA, the CDR3 is TGTGCCTCCGGACGCGCGGGGGACACTGAAGCTTTCTTT. This gives the protein CASGRAGDTEAFF.

This clone was observed once. The V gene is TRBV28, the J gene TRBJ1-4, with TRBD1 matching 7 bases. Germline CDR1 and CDR2: MDHEN and SYDVKM. The CDR3 runs 15 residues. Trimming at V came to 4 bases and at J to 5 bases, leaving 7 bases not matched to a gene. The CDR3 coding sequence is TGTGCCAGCAGTTCGACAGGGACAAGAAATGAAAAACTGTTTTTT. Translated: CASSSTGTRNEKLFF.

This rearrangement joins TRBV7-8 to TRBJ2-3; 9 bases map to TRBD2. This CDR3 has 17 amino acids. V lost 2 bases, J lost 3 bases, and 9 bases stayed unmatched. Germline V gene lookup returns CDR1 SGHVS and CDR2 FQNEAQ. CDR3 DNA: TGTGCCAGCAGCTTATACGGTAGCGGGAGAGGAACAGATACGCAGTATTTT. Translating it yields CASSLYGSGRGTDTQYF.

CDR3: CASSGDRGHEKLFF. CDR3 bases: TGTGCCAGCAGTGGGGACAGGGGCCATGAAAAACTGTTTTTT. J is TRBJ1-4 and V is TRBV6-1; TRBD1 agrees at 10 bases. The trim removed 4 bases at V and 6 bases at J, leaving 2 bases unmatched. CDR3 length: 14 residues. Germline-derived CDR1 and CDR2 are MNHNS and SASEGT.

This clone has more than one count but fewer than ten. This sequence joins TRBV19 and TRBJ2-7; TRBD2 is a possible D gene (5 bases). This CDR3 is built from 16 residues. V was cut by 4 bases and J by 0 bases, with 16 bases left in between. Germline V gene data show CDR1 as LNHDA and CDR2 as SQIVND (reference sequence). CDR3 bases: TGTGCCAGTAGTAAGGTCCTAGCCGATAGCTCCTACGAGCAGTACTTC. Protein product: CASSKVLADSSYEQYF. Filled out from reference TRBV19 and TRBJ2-7, the complete variable domain reads DGGITQSPKYLFRKEGQNVTLSCEQNLNHDAMYWYRQDPGQGLRLIYYSQIVNDFQKGDIAEGYSVSREKKESFPLTVTSAQKNPTAFYLCASSKVLADSSYEQYFGPGTRLTVT.

This chain uses TRBV27 with TRBJ1-2, with D perhaps TRBD1 (5 bases). The CDR3 has 11 amino acids. Germline CDR1 reads MNHEY; CDR2 reads SMNVEV (reference sequence). The V end lost 6 bases, the J end lost 8 bases, and 10 bases lay between the germline ends. CDR3 in DNA: TGTGCCAGCAGAGGGGAAGGGGGCTACACCTTC. Translation: CASRGEGGYTF.

Only a few counts were recorded for this clone. V gene TRBV6-6 combines with J gene TRBJ1-5; maybe TRBD1 (6 bases). V was trimmed by 7 bases and J by 2 bases, leaving 18 bases between them. Per germline, CDR1 MNHNY and CDR2 SVGAGI (reference sequence). The CDR3 is 16 amino acids. The DNA for the CDR3 is TGTGCCAGCACTCTCTCCCGGGGGGGCGGCAATCAGCCCCAGCATTTT. It yields the protein CASTLSRGGGNQPQHF.

J is TRBJ1-2 and V is TRBV15; 9 bases line up with TRBD1. Germline loops: CDR1 LNHNV, CDR2 YYDKDF (reference sequence). The V gene end was trimmed by 4 bases and the J gene end by 8 bases; junction bases not matched to a gene: 8. The CDR3 has 14 amino acids. CDR3 loop: CATSTGQGPQGYTF. The CDR3, as DNA: TGTGCCACCAGCACGGGACAGGGTCCTCAGGGCTACACCTTC.

The chain carries TRBV29-1 and TRBJ1-1; D is undetermined. CDR3 length: 10 residues. Trimming took off 7 bases at V and 8 bases at J, with 11 bases between the two ends. CDR1 and CDR2 from the germline V gene are SQVTM and ANQGSEA. In nucleotides, the CDR3 is TGCAGCGGATTCGGGTTGGAAGCTTTCTTT. It specifies CSGFGLEAFF.

This CDR3 is CASSSGESGNTIYF. The DNA for the CDR3 is TGTGCCAGCAGCTCGGGGGAATCTGGAAACACCATATATTTT. J is TRBJ1-3 and V is TRBV11-3, with D perhaps TRBD1 (5 bases). Trimming shortened V by 4 bases and J by 1 base, and 8 bases separated the two germline ends. CDR1 is SGHNT and CDR2 is YENEEA in the germline V gene. The CDR3 sequence is 14 residues long.

The chain couples TRBV13 to TRBJ2-3; D not resolved. Trimming shortened V by 5 bases and J by 5 bases, and 17 bases separated the two germline ends. The CDR3 runs 15 residues. Germline-derived CDR1 and CDR2 are PRHDT and FYEKMQ (reference sequence). The CDR3, as DNA: TGTGCCAGCAGCATTGTAGTCTCGAGTCGAGATACGCAGTATTTT. Translated, it gives CASSIVVSSRDTQYF.